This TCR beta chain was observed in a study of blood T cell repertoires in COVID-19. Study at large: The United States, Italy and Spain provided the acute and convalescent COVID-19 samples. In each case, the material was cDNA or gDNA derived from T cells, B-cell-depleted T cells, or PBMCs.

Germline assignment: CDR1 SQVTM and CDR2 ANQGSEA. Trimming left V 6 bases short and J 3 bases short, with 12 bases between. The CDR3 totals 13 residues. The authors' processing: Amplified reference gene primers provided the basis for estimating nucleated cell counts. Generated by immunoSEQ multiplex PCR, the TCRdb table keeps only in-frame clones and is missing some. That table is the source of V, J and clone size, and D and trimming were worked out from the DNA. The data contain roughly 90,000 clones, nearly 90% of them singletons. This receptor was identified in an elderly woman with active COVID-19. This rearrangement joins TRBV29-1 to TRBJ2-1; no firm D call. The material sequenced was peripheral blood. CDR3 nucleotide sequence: TGCAGCGTCCCTAAGTCCGTCTACAATGAGCAGTTCTTC. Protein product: CSVPKSVYNEQFF.